The 31 T cell receptor beta chains below were found in one sample sequenced in a study of vaccination and CD4 T cells after COVID-19. Sequencing of cultured CD4+ T cell DNA used the Oncomine TCR Beta short-read assay. A single record per CDR3 protein comes from TCRdb applying MiXCR to the PCR reads. In the table there are 11,000 to 15,000 distinct CDR3 sequences, under 75% of which are singletons. What these receptors recognize is not known. Sample treatment: approximately 10-day PBMC culture with coronavirus spike peptide pools or control peptides (ViraFEST assay). Sequenced sample: CD4+ T cells from blood, cultured in vitro. These receptors were taken from a human donor who had recovered from COVID-19.

To note about this clonotype: Compared with germline, one end of the junction differs, possibly owing to a read error. DNA of the CDR3: TGCGCCAGCAGCCAAGCTTTAACCGGGACAGGGTATTCATCCCTCCACTTT. Protein: CASSQALTGTGYSSLHF. The gene calls are TRBV4-3 and TRBJ1-6, with 9 bases matching TRBD1. Germline CDR1 and CDR2: LGHNA and YSLEER. There are 17 residues in the CDR3.

V is TRBV12-3 or TRBV12-4 and J is TRBJ2-1; 7 nucleotides line up with TRBD1. The CDR3 has 15 residues. V shed 4 bases and J 12 bases; nucleotides not matched to a gene: 15. The CDR3 sequence is CASSSPNRGVTGQFF. The CDR3, as DNA: TGTGCCAGCAGTTCCCCTAACAGGGGAGTCACGGGGCAGTTCTTC.

This clonotype was detected once. The chain uses TRBV2 and TRBJ2-1; the D is unclear. CDR1 SNHLY and CDR2 FYNNEI come from the germline V gene. V dropped 9 bases and J dropped 5 bases, with 14 bases sitting between them. The CDR3 extends over 13 amino acids. This CDR3 is CASRLDRDNEQFF. CDR3 sequence (DNA): TGTGCCAGTCGACTCGACCGTGACAATGAGCAGTTCTTC.

This chain joins TRBV20-1 and TRBJ2-1; 11 nucleotides align to TRBD2. The CDR3 is made up of 16 amino acids. Germline assignment: CDR1 DFQATT and CDR2 SNEGSKA (reference sequence). The junction had 7 bases not matched to a gene; V was cut back by 2 bases and J by 4 bases. Here the CDR3 reads CSARPGLAGDYNEQFF. CDR3 nucleotide sequence: TGCAGTGCTAGACCTGGACTAGCGGGCGATTACAATGAGCAGTTCTTC.

This clonotype came up a few times. The V call is TRBV12-5, the J call TRBJ1-5; D gene unclear. Deletions cut 3 bases from V and 3 bases from J, with 9 bases between. The CDR3 totals 14 residues. Looked up from germline, CDR1 is LGHNT and CDR2 is FRNRAP. CDR3 bases: TGTGCTAGTGGTTTAGGCAGCTACAATCAGCCCCAGCATTTT. This codes for CASGLGSYNQPQHF.

This clonotype occurred once. V gene TRBV20-1 combines with J gene TRBJ2-7; D uncertain. This CDR3 has 13 residues. Germline CDR1 DFQATT, CDR2 SNEGSKA (reference sequence). V lost 4 bases, J lost 4 bases, and 14 bases lay in between. The CDR3 bases are TGCAGTGCTATCCAGGACCCTCGGTACGAGCAGTACTTC. Amino acid sequence: CSAIQDPRYEQYF.

V is TRBV9 and J is TRBJ2-5, with TRBD2 matching 7 bases. Trimming removed 0 bases from V and 4 bases from J; junction bases left unmatched: 9. Looked up from germline, CDR1 is SGDLS and CDR2 is YYNGEE. The CDR3 is made up of 16 amino acids. CDR3 bases: TGTGCCAGCAGCGTAGAGGGTGGGAGGGCCAGAGAGACCCAGTACTTC. Translating gives CASSVEGGRARETQYF.

The chain carries TRBV15 and TRBJ1-1; D call uncertain. This CDR3 is built from 14 residues. Trimming shortened V by 0 bases and J by 6 bases, and 11 bases separated the two germline ends. Germline V lookup: CDR1 LNHNV, CDR2 YYDKDF (reference sequence). The CDR3 sequence: CATSRDLPDAEAFF. Here the CDR3 DNA reads TGTGCCACCAGCAGAGATCTCCCTGACGCTGAAGCTTTCTTT.

As for this clonotype: Relative to the germline gene, one junction end is altered; a read error may explain this. V is TRBV10-3 and J is TRBJ1-5; D possibly corresponds to TRBD1 (5 bases). This CDR3 comprises 17 residues. The germline V gene has CDR1 ENHRY and CDR2 SYGVKD. CDR3 DNA sequence: TGTGCCATGAGTGAGTCAATGAGGCAGGGTATCAATCAGCCCCAGCATTTT. It encodes CAMSESMRQGINQPQHF.

V gene TRBV24-1 combines with J gene TRBJ2-2; D is ambiguous. Between the trimmed V and J ends, which lost 4 bases and 9 bases, there was a span of 14 bases. Germline V gene data show CDR1 as KGHDR and CDR2 as SFDVKD. This CDR3 is 14 amino acids long. Here the CDR3 reads CATSEARPQRELFF. CDR3 DNA: TGTGCCACCAGTGAGGCTAGACCTCAGCGGGAGCTGTTTTTT.

This clonotype was counted a few times. This rearrangement joins TRBV20-1 to TRBJ1-1; 7 bases map to TRBD1. The CDR3 is 15 amino acids. Germline CDR1 DFQATT, CDR2 SNEGSKA (reference sequence). Losses at the gene ends were 4 bases for V and 6 bases for J; bases not matched to a gene: 14. CDR3 in DNA: TGCAGTGCTAAAGCCCGAGACAGGGTTTTCGCTGAAGCTTTCTTT. The encoded protein is CSAKARDRVFAEAFF.

The J gene is TRBJ2-7, the V gene TRBV11-3, with 13 bases lining up with TRBD2. With V trimmed by 5 bases and J by 2 bases, 6 bases remained unmatched. The CDR3 sequence is 16 residues long. The germline CDR1 and CDR2 sequences are SGHNT and YENEEA. Here the CDR3 reads CASSPWTSGGTYEQYF. The CDR3 nucleotides are TGTGCCAGCAGCCCCTGGACTAGCGGGGGCACCTACGAGCAGTACTTC.

The rearrangement joins TRBV19 to TRBJ2-3, with D perhaps TRBD1 (6 bases). V dropped 1 base and J dropped 7 bases, with 9 bases sitting between them. The germline V gene encodes CDR1 LNHDA and CDR2 SQIVND (reference sequence). The CDR3 contains 13 residues. CDR3 loop: CASSIAGANTQYF. The CDR3 DNA is TGTGCCAGTAGTATAGCAGGGGCGAATACGCAGTATTTT.

This clonotype was seen more than once but under ten times. The genes are TRBV6-1 and TRBJ1-5, with TRBD1 identical over 7 bases. V lost 4 bases to trimming and J lost 0 bases; unmatched junction nucleotides: 3. The CDR3 extends over 15 amino acids. Germline V gives CDR1 MNHNS, CDR2 SASEGT. DNA of the CDR3: TGTGCCAGCAGTGTGGGGACAGCTAGCAATCAGCCCCAGCATTTT. Translated: CASSVGTASNQPQHF.

The genes are TRBV10-3 and TRBJ2-7; D is undetermined. V was pared by 3 bases and J by 5 bases, with 14 bases between. Germline CDR1 is ENHRY and CDR2 is SYGVKD. This CDR3 comprises 14 residues. CDR3 in amino acids: CAISEEGRHNEQYF. CDR3 DNA sequence: TGTGCCATCAGTGAAGAAGGGCGTCACAACGAGCAGTACTTC.

The chain uses TRBV7-9 and TRBJ2-5; D gene uncertain. Germline V gene sequence: CDR1 SEHNR, CDR2 FQNEAQ (reference sequence). V was clipped by 3 bases and J by 1 base, with 6 bases between them. The CDR3 contains 13 residues. CDR3 in DNA: TGTGCCAGCAGCTTCTTCCCCCAAGAGACCCAGTACTTC. Its protein is CASSFFPQETQYF.

V gene TRBV6-8 combines with J gene TRBJ2-1; possible D gene TRBD2, 6 bases. Germline values: CDR1 MNHGY, CDR2 SAAAGT. V was clipped by 6 bases and J by 5 bases, with 17 bases between them. The CDR3 loop spans 15 amino acids. The CDR3, as DNA: TGTGCCAGCAGGAAAGGGCGGGAAACCGACAATGAGCAGTTCTTC. It yields the protein CASRKGRETDNEQFF.

This chain connects TRBV24-1 to TRBJ2-3; 12 bases are shared with TRBD2. In germline, CDR1 is KGHDR, CDR2 SFDVKD. V lost 4 bases, J lost 1 base, and 5 bases stayed unmatched. This CDR3 is built from 17 residues. The CDR3 loop is CATSDPGLAGRTDTQYF. For the CDR3, the DNA is TGTGCCACCAGTGACCCGGGACTAGCGGGTCGCACAGATACGCAGTATTTT.

This clonotype was seen only a few times. The genes are TRBV2 and TRBJ1-1; D is uncertain. Germline V gene lookup returns CDR1 SNHLY and CDR2 FYNNEI. The CDR3 extends over 13 amino acids. Trimming stripped 1 base from V and 1 base from J, with 4 bases between. The chain's CDR3 is CASSEGGNTEAFF. The CDR3 nucleotides are TGTGCCAGCAGTGAAGGTGGGAACACTGAAGCTTTCTTT.

CDR3 loop: CASSPGQAGVTEAFF. CDR3 DNA: TGCGCCAGCAGCCCCGGACAGGCGGGGGTAACTGAAGCTTTCTTT. The gene calls are TRBV5-1 and TRBJ1-1, with 7 bases matching TRBD1. Germline CDR1 SGHRS, CDR2 YFSETQ. V lost 4 bases and J lost 5; bases outside the gene matches: 11. The CDR3 runs 15 residues.

The V call is TRBV6-1, the J call TRBJ2-7; D may correspond to TRBD1 or TRBD2 (5 bases each). CDR3 length: 13 amino acids. Germline V CDR1 and CDR2: MNHNS, SASEGT. V shed 2 bases and J shed 9 bases, with 14 bases lying between them. CDR3 nucleotide sequence: TGTGCCAGCAGTGAACCAGGGAGTTACCGGCAGTACTTC. Protein: CASSEPGSYRQYF.

This clonotype is a singleton in its sample. CDR3 residues: CASSKRRRGQTITNTGELFF. In nucleotides, the CDR3 is TGTGCCAGCAGCAAAAGGAGGAGGGGACAGACGATCACGAACACCGGGGAGCTGTTTTTT. The V call is TRBV21-1, the J call TRBJ2-2; no check of the table's D call, TRBD1, against the DNA was made. TRBV21-1 is tagged as a pseudogene. This CDR3 spans 20 amino acids.

The chain couples TRBV6-2 or TRBV6-3 to TRBJ2-5, with D possibly TRBD2 on 6 matching bases. Per the germline V gene, CDR1 is MNHEY and CDR2 is SVGEGT. The CDR3 runs 14 residues. Trimming cost V 4 bases and J 4 bases, with 13 bases left between them. The CDR3 protein is CASSFLTSGETQYF. CDR3 DNA sequence: TGTGCCAGCAGTTTCCTGACTAGTGGAGAGACCCAGTACTTC.

The rearrangement links TRBV20-1 to TRBJ1-2; no reliable D call. The CDR3 is 12 residues long. Per the germline V gene, CDR1 is DFQATT and CDR2 is SNEGSKA (reference sequence). Trimming shortened V by 6 bases and J by 2 bases, and 10 bases separated the two germline ends. CDR3 loop: CSAGSANYGYTF. CDR3 nucleotide sequence: TGCAGTGCCGGGTCCGCGAACTATGGCTACACCTTC.

This rearrangement joins TRBV5-4 to TRBJ2-5; perhaps TRBD1 as D (5 bases). The length of the CDR3 is 13 residues. Trimming cost V 5 bases and J 5 bases, with 13 bases left between them. Germline CDR1 reads SGHNT; CDR2 reads YYREEE (reference sequence). This CDR3 reads CASSYQGRETQYF. Written as DNA, the CDR3 is TGTGCCAGCAGTTATCAGGGTCGGGAGACCCAGTACTTC.

The J gene is TRBJ1-5, the V gene TRBV19; D is perhaps TRBD1 (5 bases). Trimming left V 6 bases short and J 3 bases short, with 18 bases between. CDR3 length: 16 residues. CDR1 and CDR2 (germline): LNHDA, SQIVND (reference sequence). The CDR3 sequence is CASRRVDGASNQPQHF. In DNA form, the CDR3 reads TGTGCCAGTAGAAGGGTTGATGGGGCTTCCAATCAGCCCCAGCATTTT.

The chain carries TRBV7-9 and TRBJ1-1, with 8 bases aligning to TRBD1. Germline CDR1 reads SEHNR; CDR2 reads FQNEAQ (reference sequence). V trimming: 4 bases; J trimming: 0 bases; junction bases outside the gene matches: 4. The length of the CDR3 is 15 residues. CDR3 DNA sequence: TGTGCCAGCAGCTCTCGGACAGGGTTGAACACTGAAGCTTTCTTT. This translates into CASSSRTGLNTEAFF.

The chain carries TRBV19 and TRBJ1-5; D is ambiguous. Trimming removed 5 bases at V and 6 bases at J, with 11 bases between. This CDR3 has 13 residues. Germline V lookup: CDR1 LNHDA, CDR2 SQIVND (reference sequence). CDR3 region: CASSEGRVQPQHF. CDR3 in DNA: TGTGCCAGTAGTGAAGGAAGGGTTCAGCCCCAGCATTTT.

V is TRBV20-1 and J is TRBJ2-1; a possible D gene is TRBD2 (5 bases). Per germline, CDR1 DFQATT and CDR2 SNEGSKA (reference sequence). CDR3 length: 13 amino acids. Trimming pared 3 bases from V and 7 bases from J, leaving 13 bases between. CDR3 region: CSARKDSQNEQFF. Here the CDR3 DNA reads TGCAGTGCTAGGAAGGACTCGCAAAATGAGCAGTTCTTC.

This clonotype was detected only a few times. The chain has TRBV7-2 and TRBJ2-1; D possibly corresponds to TRBD1 (5 bases). V was clipped by 4 bases and J by 0 bases, with 10 bases between them. Germline V gene lookup returns CDR1 SGHTA and CDR2 FQGNSA. CDR3 length equals 15 residues. The DNA of the CDR3 is TGTGCCAGCAGCTGGACAAGTAGCTCCTACAATGAGCAGTTCTTC. Protein product: CASSWTSSSYNEQFF.

This CDR3 reads CASSLRGQRNSPLHF. CDR3 in DNA: TGTGCCAGCAGCTTAAGGGGACAGAGGAATTCACCCCTCCACTTT. This rearrangement joins TRBV7-2 to TRBJ1-6; TRBD1 aligns across 7 bases. V shed 2 bases and J 7 bases; nucleotides not matched to a gene: 5. The length of the CDR3 is 15 residues. Germline CDR1 SGHTA, CDR2 FQGNSA.